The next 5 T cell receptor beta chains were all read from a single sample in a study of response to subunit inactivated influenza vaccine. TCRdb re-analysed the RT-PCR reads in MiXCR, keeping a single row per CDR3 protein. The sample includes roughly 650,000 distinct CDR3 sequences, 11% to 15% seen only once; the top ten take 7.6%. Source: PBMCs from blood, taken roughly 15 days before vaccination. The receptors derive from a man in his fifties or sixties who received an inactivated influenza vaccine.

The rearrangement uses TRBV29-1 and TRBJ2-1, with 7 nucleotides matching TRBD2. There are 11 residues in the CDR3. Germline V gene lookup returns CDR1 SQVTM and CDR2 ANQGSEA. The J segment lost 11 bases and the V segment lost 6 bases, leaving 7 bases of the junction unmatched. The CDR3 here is CSVVTSVQQFF. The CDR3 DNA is TGCAGCGTCGTTACTAGCGTGCAGCAGTTCTTC.

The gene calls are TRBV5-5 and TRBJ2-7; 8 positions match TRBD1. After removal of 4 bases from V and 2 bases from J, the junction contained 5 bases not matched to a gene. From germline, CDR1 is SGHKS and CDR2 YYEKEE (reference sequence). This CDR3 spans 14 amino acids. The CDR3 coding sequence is TGTGCCAGCAGCCGACAGGGGATAACCTACGAGCAGTACTTC. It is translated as CASSRQGITYEQYF.

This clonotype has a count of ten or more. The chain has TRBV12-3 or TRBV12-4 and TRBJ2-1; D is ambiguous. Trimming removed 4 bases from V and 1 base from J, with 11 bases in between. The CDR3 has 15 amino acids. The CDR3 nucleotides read TGTGCCAGCAGTTCCTCTGGGCCGTCCTACAATGAGCAGTTCTTC. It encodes CASSSSGPSYNEQFF.

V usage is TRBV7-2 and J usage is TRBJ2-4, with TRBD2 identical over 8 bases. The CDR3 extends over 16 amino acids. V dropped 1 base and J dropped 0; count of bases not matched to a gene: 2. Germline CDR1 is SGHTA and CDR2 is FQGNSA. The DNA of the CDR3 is TGTGCCAGCAGCTTAGGCGGGGGGCTAGCCAAAAACATTCAGTACTTC. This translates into CASSLGGGLAKNIQYF.

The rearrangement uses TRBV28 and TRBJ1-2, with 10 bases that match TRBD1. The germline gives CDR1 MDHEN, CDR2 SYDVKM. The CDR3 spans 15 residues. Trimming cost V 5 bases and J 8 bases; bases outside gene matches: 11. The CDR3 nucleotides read TGTGCCAGCAGTCCCCCGGGACAGGGGTATGGCGGCTACACCTTC. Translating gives CASSPPGQGYGGYTF.